This entry concerns a single T cell receptor (beta chain). The germline CDR1 and CDR2 sequences are LNHDA and SQIVND (reference sequence). The CDR3 runs 14 residues. The junction had 3 bases not matched to a gene; V was cut back by 5 bases and J by 0 bases. The data belong to a study of blood T cell repertoires in COVID-19. Study in general: PBMCs, B-cell-depleted T cells, or T cells were the source of the cDNA or gDNA that made up the material.

Authors' processing steps: Estimation of nucleated cell counts relied on the amplification of reference gene primers. Profiling relied on immunoSEQ multiplex PCR, and the TCRdb table lists in-frame clones only, not all of them. The V and J calls and clone size were taken over from that table, and D and trimming were inferred from the DNA. The table has about 350,000 clones, 89% seen once. The chain links TRBV19 to TRBJ1-1, with 7 bases lining up with TRBD1. Sequencing input: peripheral blood. The sequence was collected from a woman aged 55-69 years with COVID-19, enrolled during active disease. CDR3 in DNA: TGTGCCAGTAGTTCCGGACAGGTGAACACTGAAGCTTTCTTT. Encoded protein: CASSSGQVNTEAFF.